This T cell receptor beta chain was retrieved from a study of shared clonotypes between healthy human individuals. Study conclusions and caveats: Naive subsets generally exceeded memory subsets in estimated richness.

Approximately 210 ng DNA, around 30,000 T cell genomes, went into each sorted-subset replicate PCR. Libraries were prepared by immunoSEQ multiplex PCR; TCRdb keeps only in-frame clonotypes and omits some of them. The top ten clones hold over 1.3% of a sample with about 960,000 clones, 60% to 85% of them seen once. The donors, healthy adults who were HIV-negative, had experienced no recent acute infections or vaccinations. The investigators split CD4+ cells into a CD45RA+ naive subset and a CD45RA-negative memory subset. This CDR3 has 14 residues. V was shortened by 3 bases and J by 4 bases, with 7 bases between the two germline ends. The germline V gene encodes CDR1 MNHNS and CDR2 SASEGT. With regard to this clone: The antigen remains unidentified.

The sample comprised memory CD4+ T cells sorted from blood. Stated subset: CD45RA-negative fraction. This clonotype was sampled from a man younger than 35 in good health. This sequence joins TRBV6-1 and TRBJ1-6; TRBD1 is a possible D gene (5 bases). The CDR3: CASSETAYNSPLHF. The CDR3 DNA is TGTGCCAGCAGTGAGACAGCGTATAATTCACCCCTCCACTTT.